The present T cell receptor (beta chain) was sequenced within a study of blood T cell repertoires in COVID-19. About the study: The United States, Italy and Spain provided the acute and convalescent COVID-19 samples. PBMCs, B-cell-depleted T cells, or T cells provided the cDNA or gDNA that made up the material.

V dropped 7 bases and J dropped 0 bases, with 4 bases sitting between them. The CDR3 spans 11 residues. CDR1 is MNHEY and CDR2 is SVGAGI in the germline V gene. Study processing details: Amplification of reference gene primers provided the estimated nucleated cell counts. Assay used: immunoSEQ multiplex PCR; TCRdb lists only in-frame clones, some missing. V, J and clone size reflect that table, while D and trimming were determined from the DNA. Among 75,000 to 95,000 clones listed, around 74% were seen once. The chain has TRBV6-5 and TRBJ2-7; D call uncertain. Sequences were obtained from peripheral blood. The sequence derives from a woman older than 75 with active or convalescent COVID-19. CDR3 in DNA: TGTGCCAGCACCTACTCCTACGAGCAGTACTTC. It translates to CASTYSYEQYF.